The 10 T cell receptor beta chains reported below all come from one sample, sequenced in a study of CD8 T cells in ankylosing spondylitis. Study-wide results and caveats: A TCR beta motif of under ten highly homologous variants seemed to mark ankylosing spondylitis blood.

These TCRs are of unknown antigen specificity. From the 5' RACE reads, TCRdb called clonotypes with MiXCR, one entry per CDR3 protein. The top ten clones hold 0.51% of a sample with more than 650,000 distinct CDR3 sequences, 12% of them seen once. Sequencing input: blood, either unsorted or a sorted T cell fraction (not recorded which). The receptors come from a male donor with ankylosing spondylitis.

This clonotype was seen a few times. The rearrangement links TRBV5-1 to TRBJ2-2; the D call may be TRBD1 or TRBD2 (5 bases each). Germline CDR1 SGHRS, CDR2 YFSETQ. This CDR3 has 14 residues. The V and J ends lost 6 bases and 2 bases respectively, with 11 bases between them. CDR3 bases: TGCGCCAGCATAGCCGGGACCAACACCGGGGAGCTGTTTTTT. Protein product: CASIAGTNTGELFF.

This clonotype was detected ten times or more. The chain uses TRBV5-1 and TRBJ1-6; D is perhaps TRBD1 (5 bases). The germline V gene has CDR1 SGHRS and CDR2 YFSETQ. V gave up 4 bases and J gave up 13 bases, with 15 bases separating them. The CDR3 consists of 13 residues. CDR3 DNA sequence: TGCGCCAGCAGCGCGGGACCGAACCTCCCCCTCCACTTT. It is translated as CASSAGPNLPLHF.

The J gene is TRBJ2-3, the V gene TRBV12-3 or TRBV12-4, with 7 bases matching TRBD1. This CDR3 region has 14 residues. Trimming cost V 6 bases and J 4 bases; bases outside gene matches: 7. CDR3 sequence: CASSTVDRSDTQYF. The CDR3 DNA sequence: TGTGCCAGCAGCACGGTGGACAGGTCAGATACGCAGTATTTT.

The chain uses TRBV5-1 and TRBJ2-7; 9 bases match TRBD2. This CDR3 region has 15 residues. V dropped 1 base and J dropped 6; count of bases not matched to a gene: 8. Germline loops: CDR1 SGHRS, CDR2 YFSETQ. The DNA for the CDR3 is TGCGCCAGCAGCTTGCGCGGGAGGGCCTTCGTCGAGCAGTACTTC. Translating it yields CASSLRGRAFVEQYF.

There are a few counts of this clonotype. Here the CDR3 reads CASRRRVTNTEAFF. DNA of the CDR3: TGCGCCAGTAGAAGGCGGGTTACGAACACTGAAGCTTTCTTT. The rearrangement uses TRBV23-1 and TRBJ1-1, with unresolved D. TRBV23-1 is an ORF for which the function is uncertain. CDR3 size: 14 residues. Trimming took off 9 bases at V and 1 base at J, with 15 bases between the two ends.

This clonotype was counted at least ten times. The V and J genes are TRBV5-1 and TRBJ2-1, with D possibly TRBD1 on 5 matching bases. Looked up from germline, CDR1 is SGHRS and CDR2 is YFSETQ. The CDR3 consists of 15 residues. V shed 0 bases and J shed 4 bases, with 11 bases lying between them. CDR3 protein: CASSLGPGPYNEQFF. Here the CDR3 DNA reads TGCGCCAGCAGCTTGGGTCCAGGGCCGTACAATGAGCAGTTCTTC.

This clonotype was found many times. The gene calls are TRBV5-1 and TRBJ2-1; D remains unclear. The germline V gene has CDR1 SGHRS and CDR2 YFSETQ. Trimming left V 5 bases short and J 1 base short, with 13 bases between. The CDR3 is 15 residues long. This CDR3 is CASRLQVTSYNEQFF. The CDR3 DNA sequence: TGCGCCAGCAGACTGCAGGTCACGTCCTACAATGAGCAGTTCTTC. The full variable domain, with the rest looked up from reference TRBV5-1 and TRBJ2-1, is KAGVTQTPRYLIKTRGQQVTLSCSPISGHRSVSWYQQTPGQGLQFLFEYFSETQRNKGNFPGRFSGRQFSNSRSEMNVSTLELGDSALYLCASRLQVTSYNEQFFGPGTRLTVL.

This clonotype was seen ten or more times. The chain uses TRBV12-3 or TRBV12-4 and TRBJ2-7, with D possibly being TRBD1 (6 bases). The CDR3 is 15 amino acids. V gave up 5 bases and J gave up 2 bases, with 16 bases separating them. CDR3 in DNA: TGTGCCAGCAGTGGATTGGACAGCGCTCCCTACGAGCAGTACTTC. Amino acid sequence: CASSGLDSAPYEQYF.

A few counts support this clonotype. The chain carries TRBV24-1 and TRBJ2-2, with 10 bases aligning to TRBD1. CDR1 KGHDR and CDR2 SFDVKD come from the germline V gene. The length of the CDR3 is 15 residues. V lost 2 bases and J lost 7; bases outside the gene matches: 3. The CDR3 loop is CATSDSGQGVGELFF. The CDR3, as DNA: TGTGCCACCAGTGATTCCGGACAGGGGGTCGGGGAGCTGTTTTTT.

This clonotype occurred a few times. The chain couples TRBV4-3 to TRBJ1-2; no clear D gene. There are 18 residues in the CDR3. Trimming removed 0 bases from V and 5 bases from J, with 22 bases in between. In germline, CDR1 is LGHNA, CDR2 YSLEER. The DNA of the CDR3 is TGCGCCAGCAGCCAAGATGTGTACTTCGAGACGGGGAGATATGGCTACACCTTC. This codes for CASSQDVYFETGRYGYTF.